This T cell receptor beta chain was sequenced in a study of CD4 T cells in relation to SARS-CoV-2 and coronaviruses. Study context: Crossreactive spike epitopes shared across donors were mapped to their HLA restriction.

As regards this clone: Its antigen is as yet unknown.

Only in-frame clones appear in the TCRdb table, and some are missing; sequencing was by immunoSEQ multiplex PCR. The sample has 40,000 or so clones, approximately 85% seen once. Between the trimmed V and J ends, which lost 8 bases and 6 bases, there was a span of 17 bases. Germline V lookup: CDR1 SNHLY, CDR2 FYNNEI. There are 13 residues in the CDR3. Study-wide findings and caveats: This crossreactivity analysis covered spike protein alone, no other viral proteins.

This receptor was obtained from an adult with COVID-19. The sequenced sample was memory CD4+ T cells from PBMCs. V gene TRBV2 combines with J gene TRBJ2-7; D unclear. The CDR3 DNA is TGTGCCAGCCGTTTCAGTCATTTAGGCGAGCAGTACTTC. Translation gives CASRFSHLGEQYF.